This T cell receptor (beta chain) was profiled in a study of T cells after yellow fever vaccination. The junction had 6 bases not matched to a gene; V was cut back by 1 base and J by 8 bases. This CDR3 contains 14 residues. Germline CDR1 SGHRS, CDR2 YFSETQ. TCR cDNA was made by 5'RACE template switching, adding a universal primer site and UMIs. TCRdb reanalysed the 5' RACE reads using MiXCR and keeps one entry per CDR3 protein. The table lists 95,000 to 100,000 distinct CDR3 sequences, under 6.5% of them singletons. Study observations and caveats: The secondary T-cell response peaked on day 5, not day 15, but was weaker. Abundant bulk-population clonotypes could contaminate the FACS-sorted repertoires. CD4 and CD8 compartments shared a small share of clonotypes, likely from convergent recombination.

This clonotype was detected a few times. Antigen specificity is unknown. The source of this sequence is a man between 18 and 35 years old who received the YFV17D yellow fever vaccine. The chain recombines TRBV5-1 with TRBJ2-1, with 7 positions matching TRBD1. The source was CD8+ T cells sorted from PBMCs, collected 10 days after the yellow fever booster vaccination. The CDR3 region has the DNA TGCGCCAGCAGCTTGATGACAGGGTGGGATGAGCAGTTCTTC. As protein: CASSLMTGWDEQFF.